The 9 T cell receptor beta chains given below trace back to one sample, sequenced in a study of cytomegalovirus exposure and HLA in healthy donors. 13 Jbeta primers and 60 Vbeta primers were used for the PCR. TCRdb keeps only in-frame clones here, not all; method: immunoSEQ multiplex PCR. The table lists approximately 190,000 clones, 70% to 85% of them singletons. Material: PBMCs. All receptors derive from a middle-aged man in good health and CMV-seropositive.

CDR3 in amino acids: CAISDRGQGAVGELFF. CDR3 nucleotide sequence: TGTGCCATCAGTGACCGAGGGCAGGGGGCAGTCGGGGAGCTGTTTTTT. The V call is TRBV10-3, the J call TRBJ2-2, with TRBD1 identical over 8 bases. The CDR3 totals 16 residues. The germline CDR1 and CDR2 sequences are ENHRY and SYGVKD. V trimming: 3 bases; J trimming: 7 bases; junction bases outside the gene matches: 10.

The genes are TRBV4-2 and TRBJ2-2, with 8 bases lining up with TRBD2. The CDR3 sequence is 17 residues long. V gave up 0 bases and J gave up 4 bases; unmatched junction bases: 7. Per the germline V gene, CDR1 is LGHNA and CDR2 is YNFKEQ. CDR3 nucleotide sequence: TGTGCCAGCAGCCAAGAGGTGATAGCGGGGACCACCGGGGAGCTGTTTTTT. Translation: CASSQEVIAGTTGELFF.

J is TRBJ2-3 and V is TRBV27; TRBD2 might be the D (5 bases). There are 16 residues in the CDR3. Trimming cost V 5 bases and J 8 bases, with 23 bases left between them. The V gene's germline CDR1 is MNHEY and CDR2 SMNVEV (reference sequence). The CDR3 region has the DNA TGTGCCAGCAGTCCCAACCACCCAACTAGGCGAGCTACGCAGTATTTT. Translation gives CASSPNHPTRRATQYF.

V is TRBV5-1 and J is TRBJ2-6; no reliable D call. The ends were cut back, 0 bases at V and 0 bases at J, with 10 bases in the middle. Per germline, CDR1 SGHRS and CDR2 YFSETQ. This CDR3 region has 17 residues. The CDR3, as DNA: TGCGCCAGCAGCTTGGTTAGCCCAAGCTCTGGGGCCAACGTCCTGACTTTC. Protein product: CASSLVSPSSGANVLTF.

The chain couples TRBV29-1 to TRBJ2-1; TRBD2 agrees at 8 bases. CDR1 is SQVTM and CDR2 is ANQGSEA in the germline V gene. This CDR3 region has 14 residues. V gave up 4 bases and J gave up 2 bases; unmatched junction bases: 4. The CDR3 nucleotides are TGCAGCGTTGTCGGGACTAGAGCCTACAATGAGCAGTTCTTC. The encoded protein is CSVVGTRAYNEQFF.

This chain links TRBV10-2 with TRBJ2-1, with TRBD1 as a possible D gene (6 bases). Trimming pared 8 bases from V and 9 bases from J, leaving 17 bases between. The CDR3 runs 13 residues. Germline CDR1 reads WSHSY; CDR2 reads SAAADI. The CDR3 reads CASGDGGRSEQFF. The CDR3 bases are TGCGCCAGCGGGGATGGGGGCCGCAGTGAGCAGTTCTTC.

The chain links TRBV9 to TRBJ2-3; TRBD2 agrees at 7 bases. V gave up 0 bases and J gave up 4 bases; unmatched junction bases: 5. The CDR3 is 15 residues long. The V gene's germline CDR1 is SGDLS and CDR2 YYNGEE. The CDR3 bases are TGTGCCAGCAGCGTAGGCGGGGGTATCCCAGATACGCAGTATTTT. The encoded protein is CASSVGGGIPDTQYF. The full variable domain, in which reference TRBV9 and TRBJ2-3 provide the parts outside the CDR3, is DSGVTQTPKHLITATGQRVTLRCSPRSGDLSVYWYQQSLDQGLQFLIQYYNGEERAKGNILERFSAQQFPDLHSELNLSSLELGDSALYFCASSVGGGIPDTQYFGPGTRLTVL.

This chain joins TRBV15 and TRBJ2-2, with TRBD2 identical over 13 bases. CDR1 is LNHNV and CDR2 is YYDKDF in the germline V gene (reference sequence). V shed 4 bases and J 4 bases; nucleotides not matched to a gene: 3. CDR3 length equals 16 residues. The CDR3 loop reads CATSIRLAGGTGELFF. The CDR3 DNA reads as TGTGCCACCAGCATCCGACTAGCGGGGGGCACCGGGGAGCTGTTTTTT.

The chain combines TRBV4-3 with TRBJ2-2, with 11 bases fitting TRBD2. The ends lost 2 bases at V and 8 bases at J; junction bases unmatched: 4. Germline lookup yields CDR1 LGHNA and CDR2 YSLEER. The CDR3 runs to 15 residues. The chain's CDR3 is CASSQLAGGQGELFF. The CDR3 DNA follows: TGCGCCAGCAGCCAACTAGCGGGGGGACAAGGGGAGCTGTTTTTT.